This T cell receptor (beta chain) was retrieved from a study of cytomegalovirus exposure and HLA in healthy donors. Study-level findings and limits: Altogether, 160 or so TCR beta chains were recorded as cytomegalovirus-associated. The TCR clusters that emerged in the first cohort tended, a later analysis found, to co-occur in the approximately 130 validation repertoires.

Libraries were prepared by immunoSEQ multiplex PCR; TCRdb keeps only in-frame clonotypes and omits some of them. The repertoire has around 60,000 clones, about 91% of them found once; the top ten carry 1.3%. A note on this clone: What it binds is not known.

Trimming took 2 bases from V and 7 from J; bases not matched to a gene: 6. Germline lookup yields CDR1 SGHTA and CDR2 FQGTGA. The CDR3 spans 15 residues. The specimen sequenced was PBMCs. This chain joins TRBV7-3 and TRBJ2-2; 8 bases line up with TRBD2. The clonotype comes from a woman aged 18-29 years in good health and CMV-seronegative. The CDR3 sequence is CASSLAGGNSGELFF. The CDR3 DNA follows: TGTGCCAGCAGCTTAGCGGGAGGCAATAGCGGGGAGCTGTTTTTT.